A single sample is the source of the 28 T cell receptor beta chains below, sequenced in a study of blood T cell repertoires in COVID-19. Profiled with immunoSEQ multiplex PCR; TCRdb holds only in-frame clones, not every one. The sample lists roughly 260,000 clones; around nine tenths were seen once. Sequenced input: PBMCs or T cells enriched from blood (not recorded which). The receptors shown here come from a woman aged 18-30 years who had recovered from COVID-19.

V usage is TRBV3-1 (or the pseudogene TRBV3-2) and J usage is TRBJ1-2, with 7 nucleotides matching TRBD1. J was trimmed by 8 bases and V by 4 bases; bases with no gene match: 13. The CDR3 is 15 residues long. Germline CDR1 is LGHDT and CDR2 is YNNKEL (reference sequence). The CDR3 DNA is TGTGCCAGCAGCCGAACACAGGGGTACGGGGGAGGCTACACCTTC. Encoded protein: CASSRTQGYGGGYTF.

The chain links TRBV10-3 to TRBJ1-2; the D is unclear. CDR3 size: 16 residues. CDR1 and CDR2 (germline): ENHRY, SYGVKD. The germline V and J ends were trimmed by 2 bases and 0 bases, with 13 bases remaining between them. DNA for the CDR3: TGTGCCATCAGTGAGCCCGAGACTGTAGCTAACTATGGCTACACCTTC. It specifies CAISEPETVANYGYTF.

This chain joins TRBV4-3 and TRBJ2-3, with D tentatively TRBD1 (6 bases). Trimming took off 3 bases at V and 8 bases at J, with 15 bases between the two ends. The CDR3 is 14 amino acids. Germline assignment: CDR1 LGHNA and CDR2 YSLEER. This CDR3 is CASSQQARRGTQYF. CDR3 coding DNA: TGCGCCAGCAGCCAGCAGGCGCGCAGGGGTACGCAGTATTTT.

J is TRBJ2-7 and V is TRBV24-1; no reliable D call. Germline V gene sequence: CDR1 KGHDR, CDR2 SFDVKD. This CDR3 is built from 13 residues. The V gene lost 9 bases and the J gene lost 3 bases, with 14 bases spanning the gap. CDR3 in DNA: TGTGCCACCTCTGACGGCGGTGGCTACGAGCAGTACTTC. As protein: CATSDGGGYEQYF.

The V and J genes are TRBV6-2 or TRBV6-3 and TRBJ1-5; a weak D match, TRBD1 (6 bases). Germline values: CDR1 MNHEY, CDR2 SVGEGT. The CDR3 extends over 17 amino acids. Trimming stripped 2 bases from V and 3 bases from J, with 17 bases between. CDR3 region: CASSYTESDSPNQPQHF. The CDR3 coding sequence is TGTGCCAGCAGTTACACAGAATCGGACAGTCCCAATCAGCCCCAGCATTTT.

This clone was counted only a few times. This chain uses TRBV18 with TRBJ1-2; the D gene is possibly TRBD1 (6 bases). V was cut by 6 bases and J by 0 bases, with 20 bases left in between. CDR1 is KGHSH, CDR2 LQKENI, per germline. The CDR3 spans 17 residues. The CDR3 DNA follows: TGTGCCAGCTCGGGGACATCCACCGCCGAAGCTAACTATGGCTACACCTTC. The encoded protein is CASSGTSTAEANYGYTF.

V is TRBV9 and J is TRBJ1-4; 9 positions match TRBD1. This CDR3 is built from 15 residues. With 0 bases clipped from V and 8 bases from J, the junction kept 5 bases outside the gene matches. Germline V lookup: CDR1 SGDLS, CDR2 YYNGEE. The CDR3 coding sequence is TGTGCCAGCAGCGTAGTGGGGACAGGGACAGAAAAACTGTTTTTT. Its translation: CASSVVGTGTEKLFF.

This chain connects TRBV13 to TRBJ2-4; D is uncertain. Trimming removed 4 bases at V and 3 bases at J, with 7 bases between. In germline, CDR1 is PRHDT, CDR2 FYEKMQ (reference sequence). The CDR3 runs 13 residues. The CDR3 sequence: CASSSSLKNIQYF. In DNA, the CDR3 is TGTGCCAGCAGCTCTAGTCTCAAAAACATTCAGTACTTC.

This sequence joins TRBV18 and TRBJ2-5, with D possibly matching TRBD1 (5 bases). Germline V gene data show CDR1 as KGHSH and CDR2 as LQKENI. The V gene lost 0 bases and the J gene lost 4 bases, with 6 bases spanning the gap. The CDR3 sequence is 13 residues long. CDR3 region: CASSPPGRETQYF. In DNA, the CDR3 is TGTGCCAGCTCACCACCGGGGCGAGAGACCCAGTACTTC. The whole variable domain, filled in from reference TRBV18 and TRBJ2-5, reads NAGVMQNPRHLVRRRGQEARLRCSPMKGHSHVYWYRQLPEEGLKFMVYLQKENIIDESGMPKERFSAEFPKEGPSILRIQQVVRGDSAAYFCASSPPGRETQYFGPGTRLLVL.

The count of this clone is one. V usage is TRBV6-5 and J usage is TRBJ1-3; D ambiguous. The CDR3 runs to 15 residues. Germline-derived CDR1 and CDR2 are MNHEY and SVGAGI. The germline V and J ends were trimmed by 6 bases and 0 bases, with 12 bases remaining between them. The DNA for the CDR3 is TGTGCCAGCAGGGGAGACCTGGCCTCTGGAAACACCATATATTTT. Encoded protein: CASRGDLASGNTIYF.

This chain uses TRBV5-6 with TRBJ1-2; D call uncertain. The CDR3 sequence is 13 residues long. Germline-derived CDR1 and CDR2 are SGHDT and YYEEEE. The V gene lost 0 bases and the J gene lost 6 bases, with 9 bases spanning the gap. CDR3 nucleotide sequence: TGTGCCAGCAGCTTGGTACGGTTCGATGGCTACACCTTC. This translates into CASSLVRFDGYTF.

The V gene is TRBV4-2, the J gene TRBJ1-1, with a possible D match to TRBD1 (5 bases). The V end lost 0 bases, the J end lost 2 bases, and 16 bases lay between the germline ends. The CDR3 consists of 17 residues. CDR1 is LGHNA, CDR2 YNFKEQ, per germline. The DNA for the CDR3 is TGTGCCAGCAGCCAAGATACGGTCAGGGCGGGAAACACTGAAGCTTTCTTT. As protein: CASSQDTVRAGNTEAFF.

The V call is TRBV19, the J call TRBJ1-2; 7 bases match TRBD1. V trimming: 7 bases; J trimming: 5 bases; junction bases outside the gene matches: 4. The CDR3 consists of 12 residues. Germline V gene data show CDR1 as LNHDA and CDR2 as SQIVND (reference sequence). CDR3 bases: TGTGCCAGTACAGGGGACAGATATGGCTACACCTTC. Protein: CASTGDRYGYTF.

The V gene is TRBV11-2, the J gene TRBJ2-3, with 10 nucleotides matching TRBD2. V was clipped by 1 base and J by 0 bases; unmatched bases: 7. The germline V gene has CDR1 SGHAT and CDR2 FQNNGV. This CDR3 is 18 amino acids long. This chain's CDR3 is CASSLGTGLAASTDTQYF. CDR3 sequence (DNA): TGTGCCAGCAGCTTAGGCACCGGACTAGCGGCTAGCACAGATACGCAGTATTTT.

V and J are TRBV28 and TRBJ2-7; D not certain. The CDR3 spans 13 residues. Trimming took off 7 bases at V and 3 bases at J, with 13 bases between the two ends. Germline V gives CDR1 MDHEN, CDR2 SYDVKM. CDR3: CASKAQPFYEQYF. The CDR3, as DNA: TGTGCCAGCAAGGCACAGCCGTTCTACGAGCAGTACTTC.

The V call is TRBV20-1, the J call TRBJ2-3, with 11 nucleotides matching TRBD2. CDR3 length equals 14 residues. The germline V gene has CDR1 DFQATT and CDR2 SNEGSKA (reference sequence). Trimming cost V 3 bases and J 2 bases; bases outside gene matches: 1. The CDR3 nucleotides read TGCAGTGCTAGTAGCGGGAGGGCCACAGATACGCAGTATTTT. It codes for CSASSGRATDTQYF.

The chain couples TRBV11-2 to TRBJ2-5; D is possibly TRBD2 (7 bases). CDR3 length equals 17 residues. V was pared by 3 bases and J by 1 base, with 18 bases between. The germline gives CDR1 SGHAT, CDR2 FQNNGV. The CDR3 is CASSLTGSGLVQETQYF. The CDR3, as DNA: TGTGCCAGCAGCTTGACAGGTAGCGGGTTGGTCCAAGAGACCCAGTACTTC. The whole variable domain, remainder taken from reference TRBV11-2 and TRBJ2-5, is EAGVAQSPRYKIIEKRQSVAFWCNPISGHATLYWYQQILGQGPKLLIQFQNNGVVDDSQLPKDRFSAERLKGVDSTLKIQPAKLEDSAVYLCASSLTGSGLVQETQYFGPGTRLLVL.

J is TRBJ1-5 and V is TRBV27; 10 positions match TRBD1. V dropped 7 bases and J dropped 0; count of bases not matched to a gene: 9. CDR3 length: 17 amino acids. CDR1 is MNHEY and CDR2 is SMNVEV in the germline V gene (reference sequence). The CDR3: CASTPLGTGDSNQPQHF. Here the CDR3 DNA reads TGTGCCAGCACCCCCCTGGGGACAGGGGATAGCAATCAGCCCCAGCATTTT.

This clone is a singleton in its sample. The chain has TRBV19 and TRBJ1-2, with 7 bases lining up with TRBD1. Germline CDR1 LNHDA, CDR2 SQIVND (reference sequence). V shed 6 bases and J 2 bases; nucleotides not matched to a gene: 6. CDR3 length equals 14 residues. CDR3 sequence reads: CASRKQGPNYGYTF. CDR3 nucleotide sequence: TGTGCCAGTAGAAAACAGGGGCCAAACTATGGCTACACCTTC.

This sequence joins TRBV3-1 (or the pseudogene TRBV3-2) and TRBJ1-1; TRBD1 is a possible D gene (5 bases). There are 14 residues in the CDR3. Between the trimmed V and J ends, which lost 6 bases and 2 bases, there was a span of 13 bases. Germline lookup yields CDR1 LGHDT and CDR2 YNNKEL (reference sequence). The CDR3 DNA sequence: TGTGCCAGCAGTTATACCGGGGGAAACACTGAAGCTTTCTTT. It specifies CASSYTGGNTEAFF.

The rearrangement joins TRBV27 to TRBJ2-7, with D possibly TRBD2 on 7 matching bases. With 2 bases removed from V and 0 bases from J, the gap between germline ends came to 11 bases. The CDR3 loop spans 15 amino acids. In germline, CDR1 is MNHEY, CDR2 SMNVEV (reference sequence). In nucleotides, the CDR3 is TGTGCCAGCAGTTTACGGGGGGCTGCCTCCTACGAGCAGTACTTC. This sequence encodes CASSLRGAASYEQYF.

The chain recombines TRBV19 with TRBJ1-2; TRBD1 aligns across 10 bases. V was pared by 5 bases and J by 6 bases, with 3 bases of the junction left unmatched. The CDR3 is made up of 13 amino acids. From germline, CDR1 is LNHDA and CDR2 SQIVND (reference sequence). CDR3 in amino acids: CASSPGTGDGYTF. The CDR3 region has the DNA TGTGCCAGTAGTCCAGGGACAGGGGATGGCTACACCTTC.

This sequence joins TRBV12-3 or TRBV12-4 and TRBJ2-5; D remains unclear. V was shortened by 8 bases and J by 5 bases, with 12 bases between the two germline ends. This CDR3 spans 12 amino acids. The CDR3 protein is CASSSYRETQYF. CDR3 nucleotide sequence: TGTGCCAGCTCCTCATACCGGGAGACCCAGTACTTC.

The gene calls are TRBV19 and TRBJ1-5; D unclear. CDR3 size: 15 residues. V dropped 7 bases and J dropped 0 bases, with 13 bases sitting between them. Germline V gene lookup returns CDR1 LNHDA and CDR2 SQIVND (reference sequence). CDR3 amino acids: CASKERSNSNQPQHF. CDR3 bases: TGTGCCAGTAAAGAGCGTAGTAATAGCAATCAGCCCCAGCATTTT.

The chain is built from TRBV7-8 and TRBJ1-6; 7 bases line up with TRBD1. Trimming took 6 bases from V and 10 from J; bases not matched to a gene: 15. The length of the CDR3 is 16 residues. Looked up from germline, CDR1 is SGHVS and CDR2 is FQNEAQ. CDR3 loop: CASSLANRGFNSPLHF. The DNA of the CDR3 is TGTGCCAGCAGTCTCGCGAACAGGGGCTTCAACTCACCCCTCCACTTT. Complete variable domain (other parts from reference TRBV7-8 and TRBJ1-6): GAGVSQSPRYKVAKRGQDVALRCDPISGHVSLFWYQQALGQGPEFLTYFQNEAQLDKSGLPSDRFFAERPEGSVSTLKIQRTQQEDSAVYLCASSLANRGFNSPLHFGNGTRLTVT.

The V and J genes are TRBV3-1 (or the pseudogene TRBV3-2) and TRBJ2-7, with D tentatively TRBD2 (5 bases). The length of the CDR3 is 15 residues. V dropped 3 bases and J dropped 6 bases, with 18 bases sitting between them. Germline V CDR1 and CDR2: LGHDT, YNNKEL (reference sequence). CDR3 nucleotide sequence: TGTGCCAGCAGCCAGGGAGTTATTAGCGCGACCGAGCAGTACTTC. This encodes CASSQGVISATEQYF.

The rearrangement joins TRBV15 to TRBJ2-1, with 7 bases aligning to TRBD2. The CDR3 runs to 15 residues. V lost 1 base, J lost 5 bases, and 5 bases stayed unmatched. Germline-derived CDR1 and CDR2 are LNHNV and YYDKDF (reference sequence). Here the CDR3 reads CATSRGSGTNNEQFF. CDR3 DNA sequence: TGTGCCACCAGCAGAGGTTCCGGGACTAACAATGAGCAGTTCTTC.

The chain combines TRBV12-1 with TRBJ2-2; the table's TRBD1 call for D was not verified on the DNA. TRBV12-1 is listed as a pseudogene. This CDR3 contains 17 residues. CDR3 amino acids: CASSPSRDRGNTGELFF. CDR3 sequence (DNA): TGTGCCAGCAGCCCGAGCCGGGACAGGGGGAACACCGGGGAGCTGTTTTTT.